This T cell receptor beta chain was recovered during a study of T cell responses to AZD1222 COVID-19 vaccine. Study overall: Doses given second, at about 4 or about 12 weeks, were pooled. General study findings and limits: Clonal diversity was possibly underestimated, and the donors were mostly white British, with more females.

Repertoires were generated with immunoSEQ multiplex PCR, while TCRdb's copy carries only in-frame clones and drops some. Seen here are about 160,000 clones, over 75% observed once, and the top ten hold about 1.6%. To note about this clone: Its target is unknown.

This CDR3 comprises 12 residues. V lost 1 base, J lost 7 bases, and 8 bases lay in between. Germline assignment: CDR1 LGHDT and CDR2 YNNKEL (reference sequence). This clonotype originated in an adult in good health. The chain has TRBV3-1 (or the pseudogene TRBV3-2) and TRBJ2-7, with D hard to call. The sample in question was peripheral blood, obtained on day 0 of AZD1222 vaccination. As DNA, the CDR3 is TGTGCCAGCAGCCAAGCAGAAGGAGAGCAGTACTTC. Its translation: CASSQAEGEQYF.